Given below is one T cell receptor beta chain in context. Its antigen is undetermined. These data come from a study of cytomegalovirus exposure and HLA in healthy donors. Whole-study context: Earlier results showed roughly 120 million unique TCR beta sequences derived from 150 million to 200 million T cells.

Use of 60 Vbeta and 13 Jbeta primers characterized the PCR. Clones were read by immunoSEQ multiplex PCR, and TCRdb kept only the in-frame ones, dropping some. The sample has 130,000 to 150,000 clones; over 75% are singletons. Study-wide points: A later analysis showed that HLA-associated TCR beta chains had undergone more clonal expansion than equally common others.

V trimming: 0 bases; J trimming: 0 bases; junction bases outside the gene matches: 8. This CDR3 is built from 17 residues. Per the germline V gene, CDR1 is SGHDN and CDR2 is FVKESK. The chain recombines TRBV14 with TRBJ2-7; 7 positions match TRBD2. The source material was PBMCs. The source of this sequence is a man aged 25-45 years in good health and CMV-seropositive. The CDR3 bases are TGTGCCAGCAGCCAAGATGCGGCTAGCGGAACCTCCTACGAGCAGTACTTC. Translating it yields CASSQDAASGTSYEQYF.